This T cell receptor beta chain is from a study of cytomegalovirus exposure and HLA in healthy donors. Study summary: Counted in an early data release were about 85 million unique TCRs from HLA-typed donors.

Germline V gene lookup returns CDR1 MNHEY and CDR2 SMNVEV (reference sequence). The CDR3 consists of 14 residues. V was shortened by 4 bases and J by 7 bases, with 16 bases between the two germline ends. With respect to this clone: Its target is not known.

It was with 60 Vbeta and 13 Jbeta primers that the PCR ran. Measured with immunoSEQ multiplex PCR; TCRdb has only the in-frame clones, and not every one. This table has roughly 100,000 clones, about four fifths appearing once. Study-wide results and caveats: TCR association rates varied by HLA locus in a later analysis, with DRB1 highest and HLA-C lowest.

This chain uses TRBV27 with TRBJ1-2; D call uncertain. This sequence was found in a man aged 50 or older in good health and CMV-seronegative. Input material: PBMCs. The CDR3 protein is CASSSELQAGGYTF. The CDR3 nucleotides read TGTGCCAGCAGTTCCGAACTGCAGGCAGGTGGCTACACCTTC.